The 32 T cell receptor beta chains presented below share a single source sample, sequenced in a study of T cell clonotyping in hematopoietic cell transplantation. The sample's time point: recipient sample about 28 days before transplant, after cytoreduction. Assay used: immunoSEQ multiplex PCR; TCRdb lists only in-frame clones, some missing. Of approximately 46,000 clones listed, just over 85% are singletons. The material sequenced was peripheral blood mononuclear cells, taken before stem cell transplant. These receptors all come from a man aged 55 to 70 with biphenotypic leukemia. Some clones in this sample may be carry-over from other donors' samples.

This chain links TRBV25-1 with TRBJ2-5; no definite D call. This CDR3 is built from 13 residues. V lost 4 bases to trimming and J lost 1 base, with 7 bases between them. CDR1 MGHDK and CDR2 SYGVNS come from the germline V gene. The CDR3 spells CASSVYAQETQYF. As DNA, the CDR3 is TGTGCCAGCAGTGTCTATGCCCAAGAGACCCAGTACTTC.

The chain links TRBV2 to TRBJ2-5, with D uncertain. The CDR3 is 13 residues long. In germline, CDR1 is SNHLY, CDR2 FYNNEI. V was trimmed by 3 bases and J by 0 bases, leaving 5 bases between them. CDR3 amino acids: CASSDEDQETQYF. In DNA, the CDR3 is TGTGCCAGCAGTGACGAAGACCAAGAGACCCAGTACTTC.

The rearrangement joins TRBV5-1 to TRBJ2-3, with D possibly matching TRBD2 (5 bases). CDR1 is SGHRS, CDR2 YFSETQ, per germline. Trimming took 3 bases from V and 4 from J, leaving 18 bases between them. CDR3 length: 16 residues. CDR3 DNA sequence: TGCGCCAGCAGCTGGACCCGGGGTTCGGGTGCAGATACGCAGTATTTT. It codes for CASSWTRGSGADTQYF. The full variable domain, rest sourced from reference TRBV5-1 and TRBJ2-3, is KAGVTQTPRYLIKTRGQQVTLSCSPISGHRSVSWYQQTPGQGLQFLFEYFSETQRNKGNFPGRFSGRQFSNSRSEMNVSTLELGDSALYLCASSWTRGSGADTQYFGPGTRLTVL.

The chain is built from TRBV5-6 and TRBJ2-7; D ambiguous. CDR1 SGHDT and CDR2 YYEEEE come from the germline V gene. V was clipped by 0 bases and J by 7 bases, with 5 bases between them. The CDR3 loop spans 11 amino acids. As DNA, the CDR3 is TGTGCCAGCAGCTTGGGACGAGAGCAGTACTTC. Protein: CASSLGREQYF.

The J gene is TRBJ2-7, the V gene TRBV11-2; TRBD2 matches 11 bases. CDR1 SGHAT and CDR2 FQNNGV come from the germline V gene. The V and J ends lost 2 bases and 2 bases, in that order; junction bases with no gene match: 2. The CDR3 loop spans 15 amino acids. CDR3: CASSLSSGGTYEQYF. In DNA, the CDR3 is TGTGCCAGCAGCTTATCTAGCGGGGGGACCTACGAGCAGTACTTC. Full variable domain (rest looked up from reference TRBV11-2 and TRBJ2-7): EAGVAQSPRYKIIEKRQSVAFWCNPISGHATLYWYQQILGQGPKLLIQFQNNGVVDDSQLPKDRFSAERLKGVDSTLKIQPAKLEDSAVYLCASSLSSGGTYEQYFGPGTRLTVT.

V usage is TRBV6-6 and J usage is TRBJ1-2; D remains ambiguous. Trimming took 6 bases from V and 5 from J, leaving 10 bases between them. Germline V lookup: CDR1 MNHNY, CDR2 SVGAGI (reference sequence). The CDR3 is made up of 12 amino acids. CDR3 loop: CASRDGIYGYTF. In DNA form, the CDR3 reads TGTGCCAGCAGGGACGGGATATATGGCTACACCTTC.

The chain is built from TRBV10-3 and TRBJ2-7; D is unclear. V lost 2 bases and J lost 0, with 8 bases in between. This CDR3 is built from 14 residues. The V gene's germline CDR1 is ENHRY and CDR2 SYGVKD. The CDR3 sequence: CAISEARNSYEQYF. CDR3 nucleotide sequence: TGTGCCATCAGTGAGGCCAGGAACTCCTACGAGCAGTACTTC.

The rearrangement uses TRBV14 and TRBJ2-2; a possible D gene is TRBD2 (6 bases). The CDR3 consists of 15 residues. From germline, CDR1 is SGHDN and CDR2 FVKESK. V was trimmed by 6 bases and J by 6 bases, leaving 17 bases between them. CDR3 coding DNA: TGTGCCAGCAGTCGAAACGTCGGGAGTTCCGGGGAGCTGTTTTTT. This encodes CASSRNVGSSGELFF.

This chain links TRBV28 with TRBJ2-7, with a possible D match to TRBD2 (5 bases). The germline gives CDR1 MDHEN, CDR2 SYDVKM. The V gene lost 2 bases and the J gene lost 3 bases, with 8 bases spanning the gap. The CDR3 is 13 amino acids. The CDR3 bases are TGTGCCAGCAGTTTAGAGGGCGGCTACGAGCAGTACTTC. Protein product: CASSLEGGYEQYF.

The rearrangement uses TRBV10-3 and TRBJ1-3, with a tentative D call TRBD1 (6 bases). The ends were cut back, 3 bases at V and 0 bases at J, with 9 bases in the middle. The CDR3 loop spans 15 amino acids. Germline V CDR1 and CDR2: ENHRY, SYGVKD. The CDR3 DNA follows: TGTGCCATCAGTGATAAAGGGGGCTCTGGAAACACCATATATTTT. This gives the protein CAISDKGGSGNTIYF.

This sequence joins TRBV7-2 and TRBJ2-5, with 14 bases identical to TRBD2. The trim removed 1 base at V and 5 bases at J, leaving 9 bases unmatched. Germline loops: CDR1 SGHTA, CDR2 FQGNSA. This CDR3 region has 18 residues. This CDR3 reads CASSLEKGLAGVGETQYF. CDR3 coding DNA: TGTGCCAGCAGCTTAGAGAAGGGACTAGCGGGAGTCGGGGAGACCCAGTACTTC.

The chain couples TRBV15 to TRBJ2-1; 7 bases agree with TRBD1. Germline loops: CDR1 LNHNV, CDR2 YYDKDF (reference sequence). V lost 3 bases to trimming and J lost 0 bases; unmatched junction nucleotides: 11. This CDR3 is built from 18 residues. In DNA, the CDR3 is TGTGCCACCAGCAGTCCAGGGGGAGCCCCAGACTCCTACAATGAGCAGTTCTTC. Translating gives CATSSPGGAPDSYNEQFF.

V usage is TRBV5-1 and J usage is TRBJ1-1, with D unclear. Germline V gene sequence: CDR1 SGHRS, CDR2 YFSETQ. This CDR3 region has 15 residues. V was pared by 0 bases and J by 3 bases, with 12 bases between. CDR3 sequence (DNA): TGCGCCAGCAGCTTGGATTCCGGGAAATACACTGAAGCTTTCTTT. As protein: CASSLDSGKYTEAFF.

V is TRBV5-6 and J is TRBJ2-1; the D is unclear. The CDR3 covers 14 residues. Germline V CDR1 and CDR2: SGHDT, YYEEEE. Between the trimmed V and J ends, which lost 0 bases and 5 bases, there was a span of 9 bases. The CDR3 spells CASSLGEANNEQFF. DNA for the CDR3: TGTGCCAGCAGCTTGGGAGAGGCCAACAATGAGCAGTTCTTC.

The J gene is TRBJ1-1, the V gene TRBV11-2; no definite D call. The CDR3 length is 17 residues. The V gene lost 0 bases and the J gene lost 1 base, with 15 bases spanning the gap. Germline lookup yields CDR1 SGHAT and CDR2 FQNNGV. The CDR3 sequence: CASSLEGLLRKNTEAFF. The CDR3 DNA follows: TGTGCCAGCAGCTTAGAAGGGCTCCTACGCAAGAACACTGAAGCTTTCTTT.

The rearrangement links TRBV7-9 to TRBJ1-5; D call uncertain. The CDR3 has 14 amino acids. V was pared by 2 bases and J by 4 bases, with 9 bases between. Per the germline V gene, CDR1 is SEHNR and CDR2 is FQNEAQ (reference sequence). This CDR3 reads CASSLSDGNQPQHF. The CDR3 DNA is TGTGCCAGCAGCTTATCGGACGGGAATCAGCCCCAGCATTTT.

The chain couples TRBV28 to TRBJ2-7; D is unclear. This CDR3 spans 15 amino acids. V was clipped by 7 bases and J by 0 bases, with 16 bases between them. The germline gives CDR1 MDHEN, CDR2 SYDVKM. For the CDR3, the DNA is TGTGCCAGCACAGGACGGAACTTCTACTCCTACGAGCAGTACTTC. Translating gives CASTGRNFYSYEQYF.

The gene calls are TRBV28 and TRBJ1-5; possible D gene TRBD1, 5 bases. The CDR3 sequence is 14 residues long. CDR1 MDHEN and CDR2 SYDVKM come from the germline V gene. Trimming stripped 5 bases from V and 6 bases from J, with 14 bases between. The CDR3 DNA reads TGTGCCAGCAGTACCAGGGTGGCGGGTCAGCCCCAGCATTTT. The encoded protein is CASSTRVAGQPQHF.

The rearrangement links TRBV7-2 to TRBJ2-5; 8 bases are a match to TRBD2. The CDR3 sequence is 14 residues long. Germline CDR1 and CDR2: SGHTA and FQGNSA. J lost 7 bases, V lost 5 bases, and 9 bases had no gene match. The CDR3 loop is CASSRGGPGWTQYF. DNA for the CDR3: TGTGCCAGCAGCCGGGGGGGCCCTGGGTGGACCCAGTACTTC.

V usage is TRBV6-6 and J usage is TRBJ2-6, with 7 bases identical to TRBD1. Germline trimming cut 7 bases from V and 2 bases from J; bases unmatched to any gene: 5. This CDR3 has 15 residues. Germline CDR1 MNHNY, CDR2 SVGAGI (reference sequence). As DNA, the CDR3 is TGTGCCAGCAAACAGACAGGGACTGGGGCCAACGTCCTGACTTTC. Its protein product is CASKQTGTGANVLTF.

This rearrangement joins TRBV7-2 to TRBJ2-2; D not certain. From germline, CDR1 is SGHTA and CDR2 FQGNSA. V was pared by 1 base and J by 4 bases, with 7 bases between. The CDR3 covers 14 residues. This CDR3 reads CASSLDSFTGELFF. CDR3 DNA sequence: TGTGCCAGCAGCTTAGACTCCTTCACCGGGGAGCTGTTTTTT.

The J gene is TRBJ1-2, the V gene TRBV19; the match to TRBD1 covers 7 bases. This CDR3 comprises 15 residues. Germline CDR1 is LNHDA and CDR2 is SQIVND (reference sequence). The V and J ends lost 5 bases and 4 bases, in that order; junction bases with no gene match: 10. This CDR3 is CASSLARDSLYGYTF. CDR3 nucleotide sequence: TGTGCCAGTAGTCTAGCCCGGGACAGCCTCTATGGCTACACCTTC. The full variable domain, in which reference TRBV19 and TRBJ1-2 provide the parts outside the CDR3, is DGGITQSPKYLFRKEGQNVTLSCEQNLNHDAMYWYRQDPGQGLRLIYYSQIVNDFQKGDIAEGYSVSREKKESFPLTVTSAQKNPTAFYLCASSLARDSLYGYTFGSGTRLTVV.

The V gene is TRBV4-1, the J gene TRBJ1-1, with D possibly being TRBD1 (6 bases). The V end was cut by 7 bases, the J end by 6 bases, with 18 bases between. CDR3 size: 14 residues. In germline, CDR1 is MGHRA, CDR2 YSYEKL. Here the CDR3 DNA reads TGCGCCAGCAATTTGCCAGGGACAATCCCTGAAGCTTTCTTT. Translating gives CASNLPGTIPEAFF.

This sequence joins TRBV4-3 and TRBJ1-1; D not certain. Per the germline V gene, CDR1 is LGHNA and CDR2 is YSLEER. The CDR3 is 15 amino acids. The V and J ends lost 5 bases and 5 bases respectively, with 18 bases between them. The CDR3 loop reads CASSIGARLGTEAFF. The CDR3 DNA reads TGCGCCAGCAGCATCGGAGCCCGCCTAGGGACTGAAGCTTTCTTT.

This chain joins TRBV28 and TRBJ2-5; TRBD1 might be the D (6 bases). Germline loops: CDR1 MDHEN, CDR2 SYDVKM. The CDR3 covers 12 residues. V was trimmed by 10 bases and J by 5 bases, leaving 14 bases between them. In nucleotides, the CDR3 is TGTGCCACCGACGGACAGTTGGAGACCCAGTACTTC. This translates into CATDGQLETQYF. Based on the CDR3 plus reference TRBV28 and TRBJ2-5, the full variable domain is DVKVTQSSRYLVKRTGEKVFLECVQDMDHENMFWYRQDPGLGLRLIYFSYDVKMKEKGDIPEGYSVSREKKERFSLILESASTNQTSMYLCATDGQLETQYFGPGTRLLVL.

This chain joins TRBV7-2 and TRBJ2-7, with 14 bases fitting TRBD2. CDR3 length: 16 residues. Unmatched junction bases numbered 9, after V lost 5 bases and J lost 6 bases. The germline V gene encodes CDR1 SGHTA and CDR2 FQGNSA. The CDR3 sequence: CASSPGGGLAGAEQYF. CDR3 DNA: TGTGCCAGCAGCCCCGGGGGGGGACTAGCGGGAGCCGAGCAGTACTTC.

The gene calls are TRBV5-4 and TRBJ1-4, with 11 bases identical to TRBD1. Losses at the gene ends were 4 bases for V and 7 bases for J; bases not matched to a gene: 12. There are 17 residues in the CDR3. CDR1 is SGHNT, CDR2 YYREEE, per germline (reference sequence). CDR3 protein: CASSPGQGDLDGEKLFF. As DNA, the CDR3 is TGTGCCAGCAGCCCGGGACAGGGGGACCTAGATGGTGAAAAACTGTTTTTT.

This chain joins TRBV7-2 and TRBJ1-5; D is unresolved. V lost 1 base and J lost 4, with 14 bases in between. From germline, CDR1 is SGHTA and CDR2 FQGNSA. The CDR3 sequence is 16 residues long. CDR3 in DNA: TGTGCCAGCAGCTTAGGGTTGGTTCCTCATAATCAGCCCCAGCATTTT. As protein: CASSLGLVPHNQPQHF.

CDR3 nucleotide sequence: TGCAGCGGAATGACTAGCCAGCAGTTCTTC. Protein sequence: CSGMTSQQFF. The chain combines TRBV29-1 with TRBJ2-1; 7 bases match TRBD2. Germline V gene data show CDR1 as SQVTM and CDR2 as ANQGSEA. V shed 7 bases, J shed 11 bases, and the junction held 5 bases outside the gene matches. CDR3 length equals 10 residues.

The V gene is TRBV7-2, the J gene TRBJ1-4; D is possibly TRBD1 (5 bases). V was pared by 0 bases and J by 0 bases, with 8 bases between. This CDR3 is built from 16 residues. Germline CDR1 reads SGHTA; CDR2 reads FQGNSA. The CDR3: CASSLATGATNEKLFF. Here the CDR3 DNA reads TGTGCCAGCAGCTTAGCAACAGGTGCAACTAATGAAAAACTGTTTTTT.

This clone showed up just a few times. V gene TRBV14 combines with J gene TRBJ1-2; 8 bases match TRBD1. Germline V gene sequence: CDR1 SGHDN, CDR2 FVKESK. The J segment lost 5 bases and the V segment lost 1 base, leaving 3 bases of the junction unmatched. The CDR3 length is 14 residues. In nucleotides, the CDR3 is TGTGCCAGCAGCCAAGTCAGGGGGCTTTATGGCTACACCTTC. It yields the protein CASSQVRGLYGYTF.

The CDR3 sequence: CAIREQFF. Written as DNA, the CDR3 is TGTGCCATCAGAGAGCAGTTCTTC. V is TRBV10-3 and J is TRBJ2-1; the D is unclear. V lost 6 bases to trimming and J lost 10 bases, with 1 base between them. The CDR3 covers 8 residues. From germline, CDR1 is ENHRY and CDR2 SYGVKD.